A selection of T cell receptor beta chains follows, all from one sample in a study of blood T cell repertoires in COVID-19. Data came from immunoSEQ multiplex PCR; TCRdb stores just in-frame clones and leaves some out. This table holds 200,000 or so clones, 86% found once. Sequences were obtained from peripheral blood. Every receptor here comes from a woman in her 70s with acute or convalescent COVID-19. The CDR3 runs from the conserved cysteine through the conserved F or W. The D gene is left open where the match is weak. The size field is filled for only some rows; it gives once, few, many or a size class.

size	D	V	J	CDR3	DNA
.	.	TRBV28	TRBJ2-3	CASSRHLSTDTQYF	TGTGCCAGCAGTCGACACCTTAGCACAGATACGCAGTATTTT
.	.	TRBV2	TRBJ1-5	CASTWGGLNQPQHF	TGTGCCAGCACCTGGGGGGGTCTCAATCAGCCCCAGCATTTT
.	TRBD1	TRBV15	TRBJ1-1	CATSETGVEAFF	TGTGCCACCAGCGAGACAGGGGTCGAAGCTTTCTTT
few	TRBD1	TRBV3-1/TRBV3-2	TRBJ1-1	CASSPWTGDAFF	TGTGCCAGCAGCCCGTGGACAGGGGACGCTTTCTTT
once	.	TRBV9	TRBJ1-4	CASSVTGLHNEKLFF	TGTGCCAGCAGCGTTACAGGGCTCCACAATGAAAAACTGTTTTTT
.	.	TRBV7-9	TRBJ1-4	CASSLALGVAEKLFF	TGTGCCAGCAGCTTAGCCTTAGGGGTTGCGGAAAAACTGTTTTTT
.	.	TRBV7-2	TRBJ2-3	CASSLTQISTDTQYF	TGTGCCAGCAGCTTAACGCAGATCAGCACAGATACGCAGTATTTT
.	.	TRBV7-8	TRBJ2-3	CASSPGGAGRTDTQYF	TGTGCCAGCAGCCCTGGGGGGGCGGGGCGCACAGATACGCAGTATTTT
.	TRBD2	TRBV10-1	TRBJ2-7	CASTGGVETYEQYF	TGCGCCAGCACGGGGGGAGTTGAAACCTACGAGCAGTACTTC
.	.	TRBV18	TRBJ1-5	CASSESDSNQPQHF	TGTGCCAGCTCAGAGAGCGATAGCAATCAGCCCCAGCATTTT
.	.	TRBV19	TRBJ1-3	CASSISTEDRDPGNTIYF	TGTGCCAGTAGTATATCGACCGAGGACAGAGATCCTGGAAACACCATATATTTT
once	TRBD1	TRBV5-1	TRBJ2-1	CASRTKGDSYNEQFF	TGCGCCAGCAGAACCAAAGGGGACAGTTACAATGAGCAGTTCTTC
.	.	TRBV29-1	TRBJ2-2	CSVDAGFAGELFF	TGCAGCGTGGACGCAGGGTTCGCCGGGGAGCTGTTTTTT
.	.	TRBV18	TRBJ1-1	CASSPDIQMNTEAFF	TGTGCCAGCTCACCCGATATTCAGATGAACACTGAAGCTTTCTTT
.	.	TRBV18	TRBJ1-1	CASSPREQVNTEAFF	TGTGCCAGCTCACCACGGGAACAGGTGAACACTGAAGCTTTCTTT
.	.	TRBV3-1/TRBV3-2	TRBJ1-5	CASSGQSTQPQHF	TGTGCCAGCAGCGGACAGTCCACTCAGCCCCAGCATTTT
.	.	TRBV14	TRBJ2-2	CASSQVVGVNTGELFF	TGTGCCAGCAGCCAAGTTGTCGGGGTCAACACCGGGGAGCTGTTTTTT
.	.	TRBV6-5	TRBJ1-3	CASRSGRAGNTIYF	TGTGCCAGCAGGTCGGGAAGGGCTGGAAACACCATATATTTT
few	.	TRBV5-1	TRBJ1-1	CASRLIGGDTEAFF	TGCGCCAGCAGACTGATCGGGGGGGACACTGAAGCTTTCTTT
.	.	TRBV7-2	TRBJ1-4	CASSLTTDRTYEKLFF	TGTGCCAGCAGCCTAACCACCGACAGGACCTATGAAAAACTGTTTTTT
.	TRBD1	TRBV6-5	TRBJ1-2	CASSSQSPGQGRYTF	TGTGCCAGCAGTTCTCAATCACCGGGACAGGGCCGCTACACCTTC
.	TRBD1	TRBV18	TRBJ2-7	CASSSSGQGYEQYF	TGTGCCAGCTCTTCCTCGGGACAGGGCTACGAGCAGTACTTC
.	TRBD1	TRBV6-1	TRBJ1-3	CASSDLTGASGNTIYF	TGTGCCAGCAGTGACCTGACAGGGGCCTCTGGAAACACCATATATTTT
.	TRBD1	TRBV7-9	TRBJ1-1	CASSLMGQGEAFF	TGTGCCAGCAGCTTAATGGGACAGGGAGAAGCTTTCTTT
.	.	TRBV25-1	TRBJ1-1	CASQRGAGRNTEAFF	TGTGCCAGCCAACGGGGGGCAGGGCGGAACACTGAAGCTTTCTTT
.	.	TRBV5-4	TRBJ1-4	CASSFKGQINEKLFF	TGTGCCAGCAGCTTCAAAGGACAGATTAATGAAAAACTGTTTTTT
.	.	TRBV28	TRBJ2-1	CASSLRDKFEQFF	TGTGCCAGCAGTTTGAGGGACAAGTTTGAGCAGTTCTTC
.	.	TRBV11-2	TRBJ2-7	CASSFVFGQGYEQYF	TGTGCCAGCAGCTTTGTGTTTGGGCAGGGCTACGAGCAGTACTTC
.	TRBD2	TRBV4-2	TRBJ2-3	CASSQEGLAGGLHTDTQYF	TGTGCCAGCAGCCAAGAAGGGTTAGCGGGAGGACTACACACAGATACGCAGTATTTT
.	.	TRBV7-9	TRBJ1-1	CASSLASGIDTEAFF	TGTGCCAGCAGCTTAGCTTCAGGGATAGACACTGAAGCTTTCTTT
.	TRBD2	TRBV27	TRBJ2-7	CASSPSGRVDEQYF	TGTGCCAGCAGCCCTAGCGGGAGGGTGGACGAGCAGTACTTC
.	.	TRBV21-1	TRBJ2-1	CASSKYVEEGLADNEQFF	TGTGCCAGCAGCAAATACGTGGAGGAAGGGCTAGCGGACAATGAGCAGTTCTTC
.	.	TRBV28	TRBJ1-4	CASSLVGRNEKLFF	TGTGCCAGCAGTTTGGTGGGGAGGAATGAAAAACTGTTTTTT
.	TRBD1	TRBV18	TRBJ1-2	CASSPRTGPYGYTF	TGTGCCAGCTCACCAAGGACAGGCCCCTATGGCTACACCTTC
.	.	TRBV5-1	TRBJ2-5	CASSLASQLSETQYF	TGCGCCAGCAGCTTGGCCTCCCAACTGTCGGAGACCCAGTACTTC
.	TRBD1	TRBV11-2	TRBJ1-1	CASSSDRGTEAFF	TGTGCCAGCAGCTCCGACAGGGGCACTGAAGCTTTCTTT
.	.	TRBV6-5	TRBJ1-4	CASSLGGAPNEKLFF	TGTGCCAGCAGCCTGGGCGGGGCTCCTAATGAAAAACTGTTTTTT
.	.	TRBV29-1	TRBJ2-1	CSVEDVEQFF	TGCAGCGTTGAAGACGTAGAGCAGTTCTTC